Presented here are 8 T cell receptor beta chains from one specimen sequenced in a study of T cell changes during pregnancy in multiple sclerosis. The table came from immunoSEQ multiplex PCR; TCRdb's copy has only in-frame clones and leaves some out. The sample lists approximately 80,000 clones, 94% seen once, with 0.99% in the top ten. This sample comprised peripheral blood, obtained in the second trimester of pregnancy. The receptors originated from a female donor in good health, enrolled as a control in a pregnancy study.

This chain's CDR3 is CASSQDIGAGDTQYF. CDR3 bases: TGCGCCAGCAGCCAAGACATCGGTGCAGGCGATACGCAGTATTTT. The V gene is TRBV4-1, the J gene TRBJ2-3; no clear D. Germline loops: CDR1 MGHRA, CDR2 YSYEKL. The V and J ends lost 0 bases and 6 bases respectively, with 13 bases between them. This CDR3 is 15 amino acids long.

This rearrangement joins TRBV28 to TRBJ2-3, with 9 bases that match TRBD2. This CDR3 is 15 amino acids long. The germline gives CDR1 MDHEN, CDR2 SYDVKM. The trim removed 1 base at V and 6 bases at J, leaving 5 bases unmatched. The CDR3 DNA sequence: TGTGCCAGCAGTTTATCGCTAGCGGGACGGGATACGCAGTATTTT. Amino acids: CASSLSLAGRDTQYF.

The chain employs TRBV2 and TRBJ2-7; D unresolved. Per the germline V gene, CDR1 is SNHLY and CDR2 is FYNNEI. The CDR3 sequence is 14 residues long. Trimming took off 3 bases at V and 3 bases at J, with 12 bases between the two ends. In nucleotides, the CDR3 is TGTGCCAGCAGTGATTGGTCAGGATACTACGAGCAGTACTTC. Its translation: CASSDWSGYYEQYF.

This chain links TRBV10-3 with TRBJ1-2; D may be TRBD1 (6 bases). From germline, CDR1 is ENHRY and CDR2 SYGVKD. The CDR3 loop spans 14 amino acids. Trimming left V 0 bases short and J 4 bases short, with 9 bases between. CDR3: CAISESRQAYGYTF. In DNA, the CDR3 is TGTGCCATCAGTGAGTCCCGACAGGCCTATGGCTACACCTTC.

This chain links TRBV28 with TRBJ2-2; 7 nucleotides agree with TRBD2. This CDR3 comprises 14 residues. Germline CDR1 and CDR2: MDHEN and SYDVKM. The V and J ends lost 4 bases and 6 bases, in that order; junction bases with no gene match: 5. CDR3: CASSYGRGAGELFF. For the CDR3, the DNA is TGTGCCAGCAGTTATGGGAGGGGAGCCGGGGAGCTGTTTTTT.

This chain joins TRBV11-2 and TRBJ2-1; D not resolved. Trimming cost V 1 base and J 4 bases, with 8 bases left between them. Per germline, CDR1 SGHAT and CDR2 FQNNGV. The CDR3 consists of 14 residues. CDR3 sequence reads: CASSLVRGYNEQFF. CDR3 sequence (DNA): TGTGCCAGCAGCTTAGTTCGCGGATACAATGAGCAGTTCTTC.

The chain recombines TRBV28 with TRBJ2-1; 8 nucleotides align to TRBD2. J gave up 8 bases and V 6 bases, and 21 bases lay outside the gene matches. The CDR3 length is 18 residues. CDR1 MDHEN and CDR2 SYDVKM come from the germline V gene. CDR3 coding DNA: TGTGCCAGCAGACCTATGGGGGGCAGCGGGAGTAAGTTATATGAGCAGTTCTTC. Translated: CASRPMGGSGSKLYEQFF.

This sequence joins TRBV7-2 and TRBJ2-2; perhaps TRBD2 as D (5 bases). CDR1 is SGHTA, CDR2 FQGNSA, per germline. V was pared by 2 bases and J by 5 bases, with 12 bases between. This CDR3 is 15 amino acids long. The CDR3 DNA reads TGTGCCAGCAGCTTAACCGGGAAGAGTACCGGGGAGCTGTTTTTT. Encoded protein: CASSLTGKSTGELFF.